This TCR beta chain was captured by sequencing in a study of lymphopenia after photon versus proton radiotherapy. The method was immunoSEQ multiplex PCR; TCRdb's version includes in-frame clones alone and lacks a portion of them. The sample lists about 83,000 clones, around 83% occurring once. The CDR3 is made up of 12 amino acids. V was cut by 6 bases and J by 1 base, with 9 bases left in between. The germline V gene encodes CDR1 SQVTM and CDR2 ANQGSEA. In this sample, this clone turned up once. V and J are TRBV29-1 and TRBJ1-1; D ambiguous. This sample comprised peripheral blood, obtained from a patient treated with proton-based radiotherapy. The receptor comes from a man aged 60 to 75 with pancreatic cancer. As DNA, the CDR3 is TGCAGCGTAGTCAGGCAGAACACTGAAGCTTTCTTT. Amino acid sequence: CSVVRQNTEAFF.